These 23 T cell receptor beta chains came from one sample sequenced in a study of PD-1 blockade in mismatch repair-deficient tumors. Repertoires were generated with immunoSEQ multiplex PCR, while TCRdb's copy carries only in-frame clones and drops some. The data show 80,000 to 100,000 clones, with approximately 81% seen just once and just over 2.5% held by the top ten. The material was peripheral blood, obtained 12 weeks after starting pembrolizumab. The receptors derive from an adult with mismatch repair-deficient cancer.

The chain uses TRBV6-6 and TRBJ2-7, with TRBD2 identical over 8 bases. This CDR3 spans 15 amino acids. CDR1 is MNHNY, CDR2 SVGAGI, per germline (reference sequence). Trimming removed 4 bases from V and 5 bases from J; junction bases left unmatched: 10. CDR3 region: CASSSSGTRIHEQYF. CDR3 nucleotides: TGTGCCAGCAGTTCCTCCGGGACTAGGATTCACGAGCAGTACTTC.

The CDR3, as DNA: TGTGCCAGCAGCCCCCAGACAGCTCGGGTGGGGACTGAAGCTTTCTTT. Translation: CASSPQTARVGTEAFF. This chain joins TRBV14 and TRBJ1-1, with D perhaps TRBD1 (5 bases). The CDR3 is 16 residues long. Germline V CDR1 and CDR2: SGHDN, FVKESK. V lost 4 bases to trimming and J lost 5 bases, with 20 bases between them.

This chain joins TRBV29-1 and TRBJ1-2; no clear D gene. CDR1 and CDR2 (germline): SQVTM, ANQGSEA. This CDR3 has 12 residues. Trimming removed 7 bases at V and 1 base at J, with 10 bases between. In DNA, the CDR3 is TGCAGCGGGATGACTGATAACTATGGCTACACCTTC. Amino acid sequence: CSGMTDNYGYTF. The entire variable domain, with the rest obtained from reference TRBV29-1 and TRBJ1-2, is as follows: SAVISQKPSRDICQRGTSLTIQCQVDSQVTMMFWYRQQPGQSLTLIATANQGSEATYESGFVIDKFPISRPNLTFSTLTVSNMSPEDSSIYLCSGMTDNYGYTFGSGTRLTVV.

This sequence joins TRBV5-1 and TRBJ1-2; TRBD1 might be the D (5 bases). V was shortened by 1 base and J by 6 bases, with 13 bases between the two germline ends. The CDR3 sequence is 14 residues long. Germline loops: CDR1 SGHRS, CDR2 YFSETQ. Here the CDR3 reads CASSLTGGTDGYTF. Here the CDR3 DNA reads TGCGCCAGCAGCTTGACAGGTGGGACTGATGGCTACACCTTC.

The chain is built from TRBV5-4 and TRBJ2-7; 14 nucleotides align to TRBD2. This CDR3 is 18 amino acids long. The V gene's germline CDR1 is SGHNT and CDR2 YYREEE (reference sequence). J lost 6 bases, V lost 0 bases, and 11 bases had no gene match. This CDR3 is CASSLDGTSGSRGSEQYF. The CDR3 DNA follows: TGTGCCAGCAGCTTGGACGGGACTAGCGGGAGCCGAGGGAGCGAGCAGTACTTC.

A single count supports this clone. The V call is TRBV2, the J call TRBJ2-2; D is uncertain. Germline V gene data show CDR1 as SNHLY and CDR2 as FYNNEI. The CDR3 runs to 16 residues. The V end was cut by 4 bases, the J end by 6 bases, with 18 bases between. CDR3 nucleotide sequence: TGTGCCAGCAGTGTGGGTTGGGCACGATCGGCCGGGGAGCTGTTTTTT. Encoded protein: CASSVGWARSAGELFF.

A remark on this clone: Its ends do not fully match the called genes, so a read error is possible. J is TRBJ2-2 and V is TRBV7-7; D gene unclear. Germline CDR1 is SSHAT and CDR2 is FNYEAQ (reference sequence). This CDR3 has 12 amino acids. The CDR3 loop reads CASSPWVGELFF. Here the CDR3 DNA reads TGTGCTAGCAGCCCCTGGGTCGGGGAGCTGTTTTTT.

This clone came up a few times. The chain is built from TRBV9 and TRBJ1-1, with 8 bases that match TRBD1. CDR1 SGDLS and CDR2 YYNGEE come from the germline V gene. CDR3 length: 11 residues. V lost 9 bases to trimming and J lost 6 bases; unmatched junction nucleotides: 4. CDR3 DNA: TGTGCCACCGGGACAGGCTCTGAAGCTTTCTTT. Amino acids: CATGTGSEAFF.

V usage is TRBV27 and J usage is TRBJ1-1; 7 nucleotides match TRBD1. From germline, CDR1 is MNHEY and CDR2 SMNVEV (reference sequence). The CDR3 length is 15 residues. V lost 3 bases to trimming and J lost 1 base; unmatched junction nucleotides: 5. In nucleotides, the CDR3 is TGTGCCAGCAGTTTGGACAGGAAACCGAACACTGAAGCTTTCTTT. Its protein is CASSLDRKPNTEAFF.

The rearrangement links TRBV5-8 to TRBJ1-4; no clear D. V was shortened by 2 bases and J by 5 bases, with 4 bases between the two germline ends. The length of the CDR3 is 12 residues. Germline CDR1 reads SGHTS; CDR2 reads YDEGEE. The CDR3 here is CASSFQNEKLFF. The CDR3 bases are TGTGCCAGCAGCTTCCAAAATGAAAAACTGTTTTTT.

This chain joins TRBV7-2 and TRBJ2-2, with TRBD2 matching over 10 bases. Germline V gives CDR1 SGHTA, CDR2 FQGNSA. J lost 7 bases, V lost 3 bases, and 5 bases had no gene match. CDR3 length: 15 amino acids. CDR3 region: CASSFSGRTGGELFF. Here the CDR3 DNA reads TGTGCCAGCAGCTTTAGCGGGAGGACGGGCGGGGAGCTGTTTTTT.

The CDR3 sequence is CSVSVAGVTGELFF. The CDR3 DNA reads TGCAGCGTTTCGGTAGCGGGAGTTACCGGGGAGCTGTTTTTT. The chain uses TRBV29-1 and TRBJ2-2; TRBD2 matches at 9 bases. The trim removed 5 bases at V and 5 bases at J, leaving 6 bases unmatched. The germline V gene has CDR1 SQVTM and CDR2 ANQGSEA. The CDR3 contains 14 residues.

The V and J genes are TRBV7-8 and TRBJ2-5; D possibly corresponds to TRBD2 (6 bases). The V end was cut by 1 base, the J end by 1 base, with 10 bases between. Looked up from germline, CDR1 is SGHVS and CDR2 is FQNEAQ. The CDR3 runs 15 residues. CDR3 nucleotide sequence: TGTGCCAGCAGCTTAGGCGGGACCCTCCAAGAGACCCAGTACTTC. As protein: CASSLGGTLQETQYF.

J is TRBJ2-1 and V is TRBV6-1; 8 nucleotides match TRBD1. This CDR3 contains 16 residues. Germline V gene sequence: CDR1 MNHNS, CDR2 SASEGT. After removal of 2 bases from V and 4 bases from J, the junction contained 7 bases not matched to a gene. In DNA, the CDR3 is TGTGCCAGCAGTGAAATTAGCCGGACAGGGTACAATGAGCAGTTCTTC. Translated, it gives CASSEISRTGYNEQFF.

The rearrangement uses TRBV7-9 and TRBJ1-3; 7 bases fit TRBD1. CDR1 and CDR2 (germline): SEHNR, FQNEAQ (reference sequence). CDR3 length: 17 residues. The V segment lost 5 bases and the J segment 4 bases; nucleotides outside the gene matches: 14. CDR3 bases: TGTGCCAGCAGCGCCCGGGTGACAGGGAGGCGAGGAAACACCATATATTTT. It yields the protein CASSARVTGRRGNTIYF.

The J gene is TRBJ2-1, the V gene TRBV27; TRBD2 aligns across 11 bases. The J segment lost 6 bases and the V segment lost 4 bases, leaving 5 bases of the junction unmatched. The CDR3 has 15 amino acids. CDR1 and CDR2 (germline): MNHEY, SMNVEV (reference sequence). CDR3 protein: CASSSTSGSPNEQFF. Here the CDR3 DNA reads TGTGCCAGCAGTTCTACTAGCGGGAGCCCCAATGAGCAGTTCTTC.

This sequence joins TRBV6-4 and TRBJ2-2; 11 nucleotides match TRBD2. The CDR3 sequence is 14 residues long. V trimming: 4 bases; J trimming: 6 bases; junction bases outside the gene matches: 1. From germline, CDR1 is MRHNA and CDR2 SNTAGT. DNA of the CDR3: TGTGCCAGCAGTGTACTAGCGGGAGCCGGGGAGCTGTTTTTT. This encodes CASSVLAGAGELFF.

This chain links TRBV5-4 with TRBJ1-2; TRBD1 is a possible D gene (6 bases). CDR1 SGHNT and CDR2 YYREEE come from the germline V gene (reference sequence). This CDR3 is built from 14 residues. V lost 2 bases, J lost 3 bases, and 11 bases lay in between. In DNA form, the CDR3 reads TGTGCCAGCAGCTTCGGGGGGCCTTACTATGGCTACACCTTC. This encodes CASSFGGPYYGYTF.

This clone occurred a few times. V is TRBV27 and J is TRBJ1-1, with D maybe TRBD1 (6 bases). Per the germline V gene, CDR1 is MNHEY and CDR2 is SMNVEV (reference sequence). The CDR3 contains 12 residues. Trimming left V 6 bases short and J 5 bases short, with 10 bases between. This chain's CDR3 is CASRQGWTEAFF. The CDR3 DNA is TGTGCCAGCAGACAGGGTTGGACTGAAGCTTTCTTT.

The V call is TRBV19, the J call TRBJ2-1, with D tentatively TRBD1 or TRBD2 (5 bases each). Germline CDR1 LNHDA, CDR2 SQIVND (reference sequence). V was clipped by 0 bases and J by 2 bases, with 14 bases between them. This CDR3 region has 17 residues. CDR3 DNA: TGTGCCAGTAGTATAGATCATGGGGGACCCCCCTACAATGAGCAGTTCTTC. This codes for CASSIDHGGPPYNEQFF.

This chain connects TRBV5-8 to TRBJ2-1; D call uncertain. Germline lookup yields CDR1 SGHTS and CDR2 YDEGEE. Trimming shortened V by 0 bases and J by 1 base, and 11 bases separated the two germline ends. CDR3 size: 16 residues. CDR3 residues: CASSLDERESYNEQFF. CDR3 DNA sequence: TGTGCCAGCAGCTTGGATGAAAGGGAATCCTACAATGAGCAGTTCTTC.

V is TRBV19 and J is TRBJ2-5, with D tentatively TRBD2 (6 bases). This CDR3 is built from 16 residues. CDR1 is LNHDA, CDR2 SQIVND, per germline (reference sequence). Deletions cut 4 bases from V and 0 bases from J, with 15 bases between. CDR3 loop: CASSTSYRDYQETQYF. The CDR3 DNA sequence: TGTGCCAGTAGTACCTCTTACCGGGACTACCAAGAGACCCAGTACTTC.

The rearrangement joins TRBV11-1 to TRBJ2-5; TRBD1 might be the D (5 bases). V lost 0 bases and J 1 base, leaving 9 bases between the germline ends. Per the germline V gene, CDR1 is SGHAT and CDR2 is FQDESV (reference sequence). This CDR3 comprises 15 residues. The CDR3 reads CASSLARTFQETQYF. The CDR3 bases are TGTGCCAGCAGCTTAGCGCGGACATTCCAAGAGACCCAGTACTTC.